This T cell receptor beta chain was retrieved from a study of OX40 agonist ivuxolimab in advanced cancers. Study background: Dose-escalation subjects each had hepatocellular carcinoma, melanoma, renal cell or head and neck cancer. Three patients, one with hepatocellular carcinoma and two with cutaneous melanoma, responded partially. Allowance was made for prior anti-PD-1, anti-PD-L1 or anti-CTLA-4 therapy, and roughly 40% had some.

Blood sampling took place at baseline, cycle 4 day 1, and cycle 7 day 1. V lost 6 bases and J 1 base, leaving 7 bases between the germline ends. The CDR3 totals 13 residues. CDR1 MNHNS and CDR2 SASEGT come from the germline V gene. Here immunoSEQ multiplex PCR was the method, and the copy in TCRdb shows in-frame clones only, minus some. The sample lists 60,000 to 70,000 clones, around 88% occurring once. This clone was seen only once. The rearrangement uses TRBV6-1 and TRBJ2-1; no clear D gene. This specimen was CD4+ or CD8+ T cells sorted from blood, taken in a trial of the OX40 agonist ivuxolimab. The sequence was obtained from an adult with an advanced solid tumor such as melanoma, head and neck, liver or kidney cancer. The CDR3 protein is CASRWRSYNEQFF. CDR3 nucleotide sequence: TGTGCCAGCAGGTGGCGTTCCTACAATGAGCAGTTCTTC.